A single sample gave rise to the 31 T cell receptor beta chains below, sequenced in a study of T cells in Graves' hyperthyroidism and ophthalmopathy. Amplification yielded TCR beta CDR3 regions, with RNA transcripts as the source. A set of HTBI primers served as the primers for a first-round RT-PCR of the TCR CDR3. TCRdb itself ran the multiplex PCR reads through MiXCR, one entry per CDR3 protein. The sample gives under 400,000 distinct CDR3 sequences, 18% of which show up once; about 14% is in the top ten. The sequenced sample was blood. These receptors all stem from a woman aged 40-49 years with Graves' ophthalmopathy.

This clonotype was detected ten times or more. This chain uses TRBV28 with TRBJ2-7; D might be TRBD2 (7 bases). Germline values: CDR1 MDHEN, CDR2 SYDVKM. CDR3 length: 13 residues. The V end was cut by 8 bases, the J end by 3 bases, with 14 bases between. The DNA for the CDR3 is TGTGCCAGCCTGGGAGGGACATACTACGAGCAGTACTTC. Protein sequence: CASLGGTYYEQYF. Filled out from reference TRBV28 and TRBJ2-7, the complete variable domain reads DVKVTQSSRYLVKRTGEKVFLECVQDMDHENMFWYRQDPGLGLRLIYFSYDVKMKEKGDIPEGYSVSREKKERFSLILESASTNQTSMYLCASLGGTYYEQYFGPGTRLTVT.

This clonotype was observed at least ten times. This rearrangement joins TRBV7-8 to TRBJ2-5; possibly TRBD1 for D (6 bases). The CDR3 totals 16 residues. Germline V gene sequence: CDR1 SGHVS, CDR2 FQNEAQ. V was cut by 5 bases and J by 2 bases, with 18 bases left in between. CDR3 sequence: CASSPQGPRGQETQYF. CDR3 in DNA: TGTGCCAGCAGCCCCCAGGGCCCGAGGGGGCAAGAGACCCAGTACTTC.

This clonotype was detected ten times or more. This chain joins TRBV4-1 and TRBJ2-7; tentatively, D is TRBD1 or TRBD2 (5 bases each). The CDR3 runs to 13 residues. The V gene lost 5 bases and the J gene lost 0 bases, with 8 bases spanning the gap. From germline, CDR1 is MGHRA and CDR2 YSYEKL. This CDR3 reads CASSGGSSYEQYF. The DNA for the CDR3 is TGCGCCAGCAGCGGGGGTTCCTCCTACGAGCAGTACTTC.

This clonotype came up many times. V is TRBV7-9 and J is TRBJ2-7; 8 bases match TRBD1. This CDR3 region has 14 residues. Germline loops: CDR1 SEHNR, CDR2 FQNEAQ (reference sequence). V lost 10 bases to trimming and J lost 2 bases; unmatched junction nucleotides: 10. CDR3 DNA sequence: TGTGCCATCGCGACGTGGACAGGGACCTACGAGCAGTACTTC. The encoded protein is CAIATWTGTYEQYF.

This clonotype was observed many times. The chain has TRBV6-5 and TRBJ2-7; D is perhaps TRBD2 (5 bases). Germline V CDR1 and CDR2: MNHEY, SVGAGI. The CDR3 length is 15 residues. V was pared by 0 bases and J by 4 bases, with 13 bases between. The CDR3 reads CASSYSSSGWYEQYF. In DNA, the CDR3 is TGTGCCAGCAGTTACTCGTCCAGCGGCTGGTACGAGCAGTACTTC.

This clonotype came up many times. The chain combines TRBV4-1 with TRBJ2-4; D uncertain. This CDR3 comprises 16 residues. Trimming removed 0 bases from V and 0 bases from J, with 9 bases in between. Germline assignment: CDR1 MGHRA and CDR2 YSYEKL. The CDR3 here is CASSQDYDPAKNIQYF. The CDR3 DNA follows: TGCGCCAGCAGCCAAGATTACGATCCAGCCAAAAACATTCAGTACTTC.

The rearrangement uses TRBV12-3 or TRBV12-4 and TRBJ1-1; the match to TRBD1 covers 7 bases. The CDR3 is 15 residues long. Trimming at V came to 5 bases and at J to 5 bases, leaving 11 bases not matched to a gene. This CDR3 is CASSASWTGLTEAFF. CDR3 in DNA: TGTGCCAGCAGTGCATCGTGGACAGGTTTGACTGAAGCTTTCTTT.

This clonotype was recorded at least ten times. The chain links TRBV28 to TRBJ1-5, with a weak D call TRBD1 (6 bases). Looked up from germline, CDR1 is MDHEN and CDR2 is SYDVKM. This CDR3 contains 15 residues. Between the trimmed V and J ends, which lost 6 bases and 3 bases, there was a span of 15 bases. The CDR3 coding sequence is TGTGCCAGCAGCTACGGACAGACAATCAATCAGCCCCAGCATTTT. Protein: CASSYGQTINQPQHF.

In this sample, this clonotype turned up many times. This chain uses TRBV6-5 with TRBJ2-5; D call uncertain. V dropped 2 bases and J dropped 0 bases, with 10 bases sitting between them. The germline V gene encodes CDR1 MNHEY and CDR2 SVGAGI. The CDR3 runs 15 residues. The CDR3 coding sequence is TGTGCCAGCAGTTACGAACCAGCTAACCAAGAGACCCAGTACTTC. Amino acid sequence: CASSYEPANQETQYF.

The chain couples TRBV19 to TRBJ2-2; perhaps TRBD1 as D (8 bases). Germline V CDR1 and CDR2: LNHDA, SQIVND (reference sequence). The CDR3 totals 21 residues. Trimming stripped 7 bases from V and 0 bases from J, with 30 bases between. The CDR3, as DNA: TGTGCCAGTACCCGAGGGGACAGGTTAGTCCCAAGCGGGGCGAACACCGGGGAGCTGTTTTTT. Translation gives CASTRGDRLVPSGANTGELFF.

This clonotype has ten or more counts. The V call is TRBV3-1, the J call TRBJ2-6, with TRBD1 matching 7 bases. The J segment lost 2 bases and the V segment lost 4 bases, leaving 2 bases of the junction unmatched. Germline CDR1 reads LGHDT; CDR2 reads YNNKEL (reference sequence). There are 15 residues in the CDR3. CDR3 protein: CASSLGTAGANVLTF. CDR3 DNA sequence: TGTGCCAGCAGCCTGGGGACAGCTGGGGCCAACGTCCTGACTTTC.

This clonotype came up many times. The chain links TRBV19 to TRBJ1-5; TRBD1 might be the D (5 bases). This CDR3 spans 14 amino acids. V lost 3 bases and J 7 bases, leaving 13 bases between the germline ends. CDR1 and CDR2 from the germline V gene are LNHDA and SQIVND (reference sequence). CDR3 coding DNA: TGTGCCAGTAGTATCGGGACCCAGGAGCAGCCCCAGCATTTT. It yields the protein CASSIGTQEQPQHF. The full variable domain, rest sourced from reference TRBV19 and TRBJ1-5, is DGGITQSPKYLFRKEGQNVTLSCEQNLNHDAMYWYRQDPGQGLRLIYYSQIVNDFQKGDIAEGYSVSREKKESFPLTVTSAQKNPTAFYLCASSIGTQEQPQHFGDGTRLSIL.

The table lists this clonotype with many counts. Its ends do not fully match the called genes, so a read error is possible. The J gene is TRBJ2-5, the V gene TRBV24-1; D is possibly TRBD2 (7 bases). The germline V gene encodes CDR1 KGHDR and CDR2 SFDVKD. The CDR3 is 13 amino acids. Written as DNA, the CDR3 is TGTACCACGTCAGGGGCGGGAGTGGAGACCCAGTACTTC. Translation gives CTTSGAGVETQYF.

At least ten counts were recorded for this clonotype. The V and J genes are TRBV28 and TRBJ2-2; tentative D call: TRBD2 (6 bases). Germline V gene data show CDR1 as MDHEN and CDR2 as SYDVKM. The CDR3 loop spans 16 amino acids. Trimming removed 6 bases from V and 0 bases from J, with 14 bases in between. The CDR3 DNA is TGTGCCAGCAGAGCTCACGGGAGTACGAACACCGGGGAGCTGTTTTTT. Translating it yields CASRAHGSTNTGELFF. The entire variable domain, with the rest obtained from reference TRBV28 and TRBJ2-2, is as follows: DVKVTQSSRYLVKRTGEKVFLECVQDMDHENMFWYRQDPGLGLRLIYFSYDVKMKEKGDIPEGYSVSREKKERFSLILESASTNQTSMYLCASRAHGSTNTGELFFGEGSRLTVL.

In this sample, this clonotype turned up a few times. The chain uses TRBV12-3 or TRBV12-4 and TRBJ2-7; 11 positions match TRBD2. The CDR3 length is 17 residues. The trim removed 5 bases at V and 4 bases at J, leaving 13 bases unmatched. CDR3 sequence: CASSPLMGLAELYEQYF. Written as DNA, the CDR3 is TGTGCCAGCAGTCCCTTAATGGGACTAGCGGAGCTTTACGAGCAGTACTTC.

At least ten counts were recorded for this clonotype. The gene calls are TRBV12-3 or TRBV12-4 and TRBJ1-1; D ambiguous. V lost 3 bases and J 3 bases, leaving 11 bases between the germline ends. There are 14 residues in the CDR3. The CDR3 nucleotides read TGTGCCAGCAGTTTGACATCAAGGGACACTGAAGCTTTCTTT. Protein sequence: CASSLTSRDTEAFF.

This clonotype was seen a handful of times. The chain employs TRBV11-2 and TRBJ2-2, with D tentatively TRBD2 (6 bases). Germline V gene lookup returns CDR1 SGHAT and CDR2 FQNNGV. The CDR3 runs to 16 residues. V shed 5 bases and J shed 1 base, with 14 bases lying between them. In DNA, the CDR3 is TGTGCCAGCAGCCCCGGGGACTTCTGGAACACCGGGGAGCTGTTTTTT. It yields the protein CASSPGDFWNTGELFF.

This chain connects TRBV15 to TRBJ2-7; 10 nucleotides match TRBD2. With 0 bases clipped from V and 7 bases from J, the junction kept 6 bases outside the gene matches. This CDR3 has 15 residues. The V gene's germline CDR1 is LNHNV and CDR2 YYDKDF (reference sequence). CDR3 DNA sequence: TGTGCCACCAGCAGAGAATCTAGCGGGAGCAGAGAGCAGTACTTC. Protein: CATSRESSGSREQYF.

The rearrangement uses TRBV10-2 and TRBJ2-7, with 7 bases identical to TRBD2. Germline CDR1 and CDR2: WSHSY and SAAADI. CDR3 length: 14 residues. J was trimmed by 2 bases and V by 2 bases; bases with no gene match: 3. The CDR3 spells CASSENSGPYEQYF. DNA of the CDR3: TGCGCCAGCAGTGAGAATAGCGGGCCCTACGAGCAGTACTTC.

This clonotype was counted many times. DNA of the CDR3: TGTGCCAGCAGTTTCGCTGTGGTCAGCTACGAGCAGTACTTC. This gives the protein CASSFAVVSYEQYF. This rearrangement joins TRBV12-3 or TRBV12-4 to TRBJ2-7; unclear D gene. The V and J ends lost 3 bases and 3 bases respectively, with 12 bases between them. The CDR3 is made up of 14 amino acids.

There are many counts of this clonotype. This sequence joins TRBV20-1 and TRBJ2-2; no clear D. V lost 5 bases and J 2 bases, leaving 3 bases between the germline ends. Germline V gives CDR1 DFQATT, CDR2 SNEGSKA (reference sequence). This CDR3 comprises 11 residues. The DNA for the CDR3 is TGCAGTGCTGGTAACACCGGGGAGCTGTTTTTT. Its protein product is CSAGNTGELFF.

This clonotype showed up just once. The chain is built from TRBV30 and TRBJ2-7; 11 bases map to TRBD2. The CDR3 is 18 amino acids. V lost 1 base to trimming and J lost 3 bases; unmatched junction nucleotides: 14. Germline loops: CDR1 GTSNPN, CDR2 SVGIG (reference sequence). CDR3 loop: CAWSAPPRGLAEGYEQYF. The CDR3 nucleotides are TGTGCCTGGAGTGCCCCCCCGCGGGGACTAGCGGAGGGCTACGAGCAGTACTTC.

This clonotype appeared many times. This chain joins TRBV11-1 and TRBJ1-1; TRBD1 matches at 8 bases. V trimming: 7 bases; J trimming: 0 bases; junction bases outside the gene matches: 10. CDR3 length equals 16 residues. Germline loops: CDR1 SGHAT, CDR2 FQDESV (reference sequence). CDR3 region: CASTKNQGAMNTEAFF. DNA of the CDR3: TGTGCCAGCACCAAAAATCAGGGGGCTATGAACACTGAAGCTTTCTTT. Together with reference TRBV11-1 and TRBJ1-1, the CDR3 gives the full variable domain: EAEVAQSPRYKITEKSQAVAFWCDPISGHATLYWYRQILGQGPELLVQFQDESVVDDSQLPKDRFSAERLKGVDSTLKIQPAELGDSAMYLCASTKNQGAMNTEAFFGQGTRLTVV.

This clonotype was recorded many times. The chain couples TRBV11-2 to TRBJ1-1; 8 bases align to TRBD1. The CDR3 totals 13 residues. Germline CDR1 SGHAT, CDR2 FQNNGV. Trimming cost V 4 bases and J 6 bases; bases outside gene matches: 4. The CDR3 loop reads CASSSHRGAEAFF. Here the CDR3 DNA reads TGTGCCAGCAGCTCGCACAGGGGGGCTGAAGCTTTCTTT.

This clonotype showed up many times. This chain uses TRBV2 with TRBJ2-2, with D unclear. Germline CDR1 reads SNHLY; CDR2 reads FYNNEI. Trimming removed 5 bases from V and 4 bases from J, with 8 bases in between. CDR3 length: 13 amino acids. CDR3 bases: TGTGCCAGCAGTCGGTGGGCCACCGGGGAGCTGTTTTTT. It translates to CASSRWATGELFF. Using reference TRBV2 and TRBJ2-2 for the parts outside the CDR3, the full variable domain is EPEVTQTPSHQVTQMGQEVILRCVPISNHLYFYWYRQILGQKVEFLVSFYNNEISEKSEIFDDQFSVERPDGSNFTLKIRSTKLEDSAMYFCASSRWATGELFFGEGSRLTVL.

This clonotype was counted ten times or more. This chain uses TRBV30 with TRBJ2-4; D is perhaps TRBD1 or TRBD2 (5 bases each). Deletions cut 5 bases from V and 1 base from J, with 6 bases between. CDR1 GTSNPN and CDR2 SVGIG come from the germline V gene (reference sequence). The CDR3 runs to 12 residues. CDR3 nucleotide sequence: TGTGCCTGGCGGGACGCCAAAAACATTCAGTACTTC. Amino acid sequence: CAWRDAKNIQYF.

This clonotype has a count of ten or more. The V call is TRBV9, the J call TRBJ1-5, with D unclear. From germline, CDR1 is SGDLS and CDR2 YYNGEE. The V end lost 0 bases, the J end lost 4 bases, and 8 bases lay between the germline ends. This CDR3 is built from 14 residues. The CDR3 DNA sequence: TGTGCCAGCAGCGTAGGGGCAGAGAATCAGCCCCAGCATTTT. It yields the protein CASSVGAENQPQHF. The full variable domain, its missing parts supplied by reference TRBV9 and TRBJ1-5, is DSGVTQTPKHLITATGQRVTLRCSPRSGDLSVYWYQQSLDQGLQFLIQYYNGEERAKGNILERFSAQQFPDLHSELNLSSLELGDSALYFCASSVGAENQPQHFGDGTRLSIL.

The chain recombines TRBV5-1 with TRBJ1-1; maybe TRBD1 (6 bases). Germline CDR1 reads SGHRS; CDR2 reads YFSETQ. Trimming cost V 0 bases and J 6 bases, with 12 bases left between them. There are 14 residues in the CDR3. The CDR3 spells CASSLGRTDPEAFF. The CDR3 DNA sequence: TGCGCCAGCAGCTTGGGTCGGACAGATCCTGAAGCTTTCTTT.

The sample holds many counts of this clonotype. Compared with germline, one end of the junction differs, possibly owing to a read error. The chain links TRBV19 to TRBJ1-5, with D tentatively TRBD1 (5 bases). The CDR3 has 17 residues. Germline CDR1 is LNHDA and CDR2 is SQIVND (reference sequence). CDR3 sequence: CASTRQLAGRLDQPRHF. CDR3 nucleotides: TGTGCCAGTACCCGACAGCTGGCGGGGCGCCTAGATCAGCCCCGGCATTTT.

This clonotype was detected many times. This chain uses TRBV7-2 with TRBJ1-6, with a tentative D call TRBD1 (6 bases). Germline V gene data show CDR1 as SGHTA and CDR2 as FQGNSA. Trimming shortened V by 5 bases and J by 11 bases, and 19 bases separated the two germline ends. The CDR3 extends over 15 amino acids. CDR3 protein: CASSRVGGLGTPLHF. The CDR3 nucleotides read TGTGCCAGCAGCCGAGTCGGGGGGCTGGGGACACCCCTCCACTTT.

About this clonotype itself: This may be a read error, as it is one base from a much larger clone. J is TRBJ2-2 and V is TRBV6-1; maybe TRBD1 (6 bases). Germline V lookup: CDR1 MNHNS, CDR2 SASEGT. This CDR3 region has 14 residues. This chain's CDR3 is CASQRTENIGELFF. CDR3 bases: TGTGCCAGCCAAAGGACAGAGAACATCGGGGAGCTGTTTTTT.